These 9 T cell receptor delta chains were all obtained from the same sample, sequenced in a study of gamma delta lymphoproliferative disorders and STAT genes. TCRdb fed the multiplex PCR reads to CATT. The sample shows approximately 1,200 delta-chain clones, less than 2% of them seen only once. Genomic DNA from isolated PBMCs served as the sequencing template. The sequenced sample was blood. These receptors were obtained from a human donor in good health.

As for this clone: A far larger clone is off by one base, so a read error is likely. Other DNA sequences of this sample code for an identical CDR3. J is TRDJ1 and V is TRDV2, with TRDD3 matching 11 bases. The CDR3 contains 18 residues. Germline V CDR1 and CDR2: GEAIGNYY, EKD. The junction had 16 bases not matched to a gene; V was cut back by 3 bases and J by 5 bases. The CDR3 here is CACDPPRLLGDTSDKLIF. The CDR3 nucleotides are TGTGCCTGTGACCCCCCCCGCCTCCTGGGGGATACTAGTGATAAACTCATCTTT.

This clone has a handful of counts. A far more abundant clone sits one base away, making this likely a read error. Distinct nucleotide sequences in the sample also encode this CDR3. The chain joins TRDV1 to TRDJ1; tentative D call: TRDD3 (5 bases). The CDR3 has 17 residues. Per the germline V gene, CDR1 is TSWWSYY and CDR2 is QGS. V dropped 4 bases and J dropped 3 bases, with 21 bases sitting between them. Written as DNA, the CDR3 is TGTGCTCTTGGGGGAACCTTTCTCCGTTGGGGCGCCGATAAACTCATCTTT. It specifies CALGGTFLRWGADKLIF.

V gene TRDV2 combines with J gene TRDJ1, with 9 bases lining up with TRDD3. The CDR3 covers 19 residues. The germline V gene encodes CDR1 GEAIGNYY and CDR2 EKD. Trimming at V came to 1 base and at J to 1 base, leaving 15 bases not matched to a gene. CDR3 sequence: CACDTVIPSTGGGTDKLIF. CDR3 nucleotides: TGTGCCTGTGACACGGTTATTCCGTCTACTGGGGGAGGCACCGATAAACTCATCTTT.

This clone was detected a few times. A single base is all that separates this from a far larger clone, so a read error is likely. Distinct nucleotide sequences in the sample also encode this CDR3. The V gene is TRDV1, the J gene TRDJ1; 12 nucleotides agree with TRDD3. CDR1 is TSWWSYY and CDR2 is QGS in the germline V gene. V was clipped by 4 bases and J by 6 bases; unmatched bases: 30. The CDR3 runs to 23 residues. CDR3 amino acids: CALGVQSSSTRVWGIRGLNKLIF. CDR3 bases: TGTGCTCTTGGGGTCCAATCTTCCTCTACGCGTGTCTGGGGGATACGAGGGCTAAATAAACTCATCTTT.

This clone was recorded a few times. This DNA's translation differs at residue 9 from TCRdb's protein, which comes from a much larger clone; a read error is likely, and the protein shown is translated from the DNA. V usage is TRDV1 and J usage is TRDJ1; D is undetermined. The ends were cut back, 1 base at V and 0 bases at J, with 18 bases in the middle. This CDR3 has 18 amino acids. Germline CDR1 and CDR2: TSWWSYY and QGS. CDR3 amino acids: CALGEPLYEEPYTDKLIF. In nucleotides, the CDR3 is TGTGCTCTTGGGGAACCTTTGTATGAGGAGCCCTACACCGATAAACTCATCTTT.

This clone was recorded many times. With a far larger clone one base away, a read error is the likely cause. This chain joins TRDV2 and TRDJ1; TRDD3 matches at 12 bases. Germline CDR1 reads GEAIGNYY; CDR2 reads EKD. This CDR3 has 14 residues. The CDR3 spells CARDTVGLGDTLIF. The DNA of the CDR3 is TGTGCCCGTGACACCGTGGGACTGGGGGATACACTCATCTTT.

About this clone: TCRdb assigns this DNA the protein of a much larger clone, which departs from its translation at residue 10; this likely reflects a read error, and the protein shown comes from translating the DNA. This chain links TRDV2 with TRDJ1; 8 nucleotides agree with TRDD3. Per the germline V gene, CDR1 is GEAIGNYY and CDR2 is EKD. The CDR3 is 19 residues long. J was trimmed by 0 bases and V by 3 bases; bases with no gene match: 17. CDR3 nucleotide sequence: TGTGCCTGTGACTTTTTGGGATACGCTGCCCGGGGGGACACCGATAAACTCATCTTT. Translation: CACDFLGYAARGDTDKLIF.

This clone was counted a few times. It is likely a read error: a sequence one base away is far more abundant. The same CDR3 also results from other DNA sequences found in this sample. The chain employs TRDV2 and TRDJ1; tentatively, D is TRDD3 (6 bases). Per the germline V gene, CDR1 is GEAIGNYY and CDR2 is EKD. This CDR3 has 17 amino acids. Here the CDR3 reads CACDDMGGGPHTDKLIF. The CDR3 coding sequence is TGTGCCTGTGACGACATGGGTGGGGGTCCCCACACCGATAAACTCATTTTT.

In this sample, this clone turned up a few times. The TCRdb protein comes from a much larger clone and disagrees with this DNA's translation at residue 12, likely due to a read error; the protein given here is derived from the DNA. This chain connects TRDV1 to TRDJ1; weak D call: TRDD2 (5 bases). This CDR3 comprises 13 residues. Germline-derived CDR1 and CDR2 are TSWWSYY and QGS. The CDR3 spells CALGGPPSNKLTF. CDR3 nucleotides: TGTGCTCTTGGGGGACCTCCTTCGAATAAACTCACCTTT.